The text below deals with one T cell receptor (beta chain). It lacks a known antigen. No qualities accompany the bases; no much larger clone lies one base away. The data belong to a study of blood T cells in healthy people across ages (dated by TCRdb to about 2015). Regarding the research as a whole: In model experiments, roughly one uniquely barcoded TCR beta cDNA molecule per two T cells was captured by template switching. Using deep sequencing normalized with unique cDNA molecular identifiers, the study measured how TCR beta repertoire diversity changes with age. Four age groups were formed from the donors: young (average approximately 15 years), middle-aged (less than 40), aged (62) and long-lived (approximately 78). Donors of different ages were randomly distributed across sequencing lanes to avoid experimental bias. The study analyzed two additional independent replicas of 1 million unique cDNA reads from the same blood draw for two donors, one aged 18 to 29 and one aged 80 or older. What the study reported, not specific to this receptor: As age increased, observed TCR beta diversity per million T cells dropped in a roughly linear way, and a significant reduction was already evident by age around 41. The CMV infection status of donors was not known, potentially confounding age-related changes in expanded clonotypes. Conclusive comparison of naive and antigen-experienced compartments was prevented by the profiling of bulk unsorted PBMCs. Compared with the aged group, the long-lived group had more naive CD4+ T cells, fewer expanded clones and increased TCR diversity, suggesting age selection. Estimates of total diversity based on one million sequenced T cells were considered lower bounds and underestimates. Observed TCR beta diversity correlated strongly with the percentage of naive T cells measured by flow cytometry.

Library construction relied on 5' RACE. The instrument given in TCRdb is Illumina HiSeq 2500. The second PCR ran for about 7 to 11 cycles and used a J-beta primer mix along with a sample-barcoded 5' primer. A unique molecular identifier was introduced onto each TCR beta cDNA molecule by a template-switch 5' adaptor carrying 12 random nucleotides. Each sample yielded at least 3 million CDR3-containing paired-end reads. All of the RNA was converted into first-strand cDNA using the Mint cDNA synthesis kit, with a TRBC-specific oligonucleotide serving as the primer. Following uracil-DNA glycosylase treatment, all cDNA underwent a first 18-cycle PCR with the universal primers M1SS and BC2_uni_R. Per the source publication's procedure: For normalization, 1 million high-quality reads were randomly selected from each sample, with every read carrying a distinct molecular identifier. Instead of being binned into consensus sequences, reads with shared molecular identifiers were discarded. MiTCR, with a Q25 quality threshold and the strictest error-elimination algorithm, was used for CDR3 identification, clonotype clustering and error correction. Lower-bound total TCR beta diversity was estimated with a nonparametric unseen species model using Euler transformation. The public reads were reanalyzed by TCRdb: fastp trimming at Q25, MiXCR alignment, in-frame beta chains only. Here each entry gathers all rows of one CDR3 protein and keeps the most common genes and DNA. TCRdb assigned the V and J calls; the authors' analysis was not used. For this sample there are 1,500,000 or so distinct CDR3 sequences; around 59% appear just once. Over 6.5% of the sample comes from the top ten.

CDR3 length: 17 amino acids, cysteine to phenylalanine. This entry keeps only the CDR3 DNA: 51 bases, framed from base 1. V is reduced by 0 bases and J by 7 bases, leaving a spacing of 19 bases between them. CDR1 and CDR2 (SGHDT, YYEEEE) derive from the germline V gene. Donors were about 36 systemically healthy Caucasian individuals from Russia aged roughly 6 to 100 years. Each donor gave ten milliliters of peripheral blood, collected into EDTA-treated Vacutainer tubes. Ficoll-Paque density-gradient centrifugation was used to isolate PBMCs, with at least 6.5 million per sample. Trizol reagent was used to extract total RNA from the PBMCs, yielding at least 5.5 micrograms per sample. For every donor, flow cytometry on a PBMC aliquot measured the percentage of naive CD45RAhigh/CD27high T cells.

Recombination connected TRBV5-6 to TRBJ1-4; TRBD1 is perhaps the D gene, given 6 matching bases. The sequenced sample consisted of blood. The origin of this receptor is a man between 18 and 35 years old in good health. The DNA sequence follows: TGTGCCAGCAGCTTGGAGGGGGAGTCCTGGGCAATTGAAAAACTGTTTTTT. Its protein product is CASSLEGESWAIEKLFF. The entire variable domain, with the stretches around the CDR3 drawn from the reference TRBV5-6 and TRBJ1-4 proteins, is DAGVTQSPTHLIKTRGQQVTLRCSPKSGHDTVSWYQQALGQGPQFIFQYYEEEERQRGNFPDRFSGHQFPNYSSELNVNALLLGDSALYLCASSLEGESWAIEKLFFGSGTQLSVL.